This T cell receptor beta chain was recorded in a study of blood T cell repertoires in COVID-19. Across the study: Specimens from acute and convalescent COVID-19 originated in the United States, Italy and Spain. PBMCs, B-cell-depleted T cells, or T cells were the source of the cDNA or gDNA that made up the material.

The authors' processing: Reference gene primer amplification gave nucleated cell count estimates. Sequencing was performed with immunoSEQ multiplex PCR; in TCRdb, only in-frame clones are kept and a portion is missing. V and J calls and clone size come straight from that table; D and trimming were deduced from the DNA. The sample has hundreds of thousands of clones; about four fifths are singletons. V was trimmed by 3 bases and J by 4 bases, leaving 18 bases between them. This CDR3 is 17 amino acids long. Germline CDR1 MGHRA, CDR2 YSYEKL. V gene TRBV4-1 combines with J gene TRBJ2-2, with D maybe TRBD1 (7 bases). The sequencing input was peripheral blood. This TCR was sampled from a middle-aged woman with active or convalescent COVID-19. The CDR3 DNA is TGCGCCAGCAGCCAGGAGGGGACAGTCCTTTCCACCGGGGAGCTGTTTTTT. Its protein product is CASSQEGTVLSTGELFF.